This TCR beta chain was obtained from a study of T-cell reconstitution after alpha-beta-depleted transplantation in children. It was with unique molecular identifiers that the TCRbeta library was prepared. TCRdb redid the calling of the PCR reads with MiXCR, one entry per CDR3 protein. The data hold 40,000 to 60,000 distinct CDR3 sequences, with about 9.3% observed a single time. General observations from the study: A year had passed since transplant, and T-cell counts and diversity by then came mostly from newly produced T cells. Several hundred expanded graft clones reportedly were the source of alpha-beta T cells about two months after transplant.

This clonotype was counted ten times or more. No antigen is known for it. Sequencing was performed on PBMCs, mostly from graft donor cells, taken 60 days after TCRalphabeta/CD19-depleted stem cell transplant. The TCR sequence derives from a male patient between 2 and 10 years old who had a stem cell transplant for chronic granulomatous disease, so the T cells may come from the graft donor.

The CDR3 DNA reads as TGTGCCAGCAGCGGACAGGCAAGAACTTTTTCCCCTCGTAATGAGCAGTTCTTC. Protein sequence: CASSGQARTFSPRNEQFF. This chain connects TRBV16 to TRBJ2-1, with 7 nucleotides matching TRBD1. From germline, CDR1 is KGHSY and CDR2 FQNENV. J lost 7 bases, V lost 5 bases, and 20 bases had no gene match. There are 18 residues in the CDR3. The variable domain in full, with the rest retrieved from reference TRBV16 and TRBJ2-1, is GEEVAQTPKHLVRGEGQKAKLYCAPIKGHSYVFWYQQVLKNEFKFLISFQNENVFDETGMPKERFSAKCLPNSPCSLEIQATKLEDSAVYFCASSGQARTFSPRNEQFFGPGTRLTVL.